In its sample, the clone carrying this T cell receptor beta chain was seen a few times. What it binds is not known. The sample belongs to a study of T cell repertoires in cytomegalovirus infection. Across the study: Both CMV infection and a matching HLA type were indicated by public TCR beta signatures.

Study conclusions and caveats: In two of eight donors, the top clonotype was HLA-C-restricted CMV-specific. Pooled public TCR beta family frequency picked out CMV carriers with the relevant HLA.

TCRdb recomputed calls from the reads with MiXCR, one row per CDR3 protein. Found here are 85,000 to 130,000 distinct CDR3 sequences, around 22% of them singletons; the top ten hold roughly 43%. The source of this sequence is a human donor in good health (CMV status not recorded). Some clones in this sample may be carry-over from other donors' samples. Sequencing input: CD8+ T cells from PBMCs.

CDR3 loop: CASTERGGIGELFF. The DNA for the CDR3 is TGTGCCAGCACGGAGCGGGGAGGGATCGGGGAGCTGTTTTTT. The rearrangement joins TRBV6-6 to TRBJ2-2; TRBD2 matches 7 bases. Losses at the gene ends were 7 bases for V and 7 bases for J; bases not matched to a gene: 9. The CDR3 has 14 amino acids. Germline loops: CDR1 MNHNY, CDR2 SVGAGI (reference sequence).